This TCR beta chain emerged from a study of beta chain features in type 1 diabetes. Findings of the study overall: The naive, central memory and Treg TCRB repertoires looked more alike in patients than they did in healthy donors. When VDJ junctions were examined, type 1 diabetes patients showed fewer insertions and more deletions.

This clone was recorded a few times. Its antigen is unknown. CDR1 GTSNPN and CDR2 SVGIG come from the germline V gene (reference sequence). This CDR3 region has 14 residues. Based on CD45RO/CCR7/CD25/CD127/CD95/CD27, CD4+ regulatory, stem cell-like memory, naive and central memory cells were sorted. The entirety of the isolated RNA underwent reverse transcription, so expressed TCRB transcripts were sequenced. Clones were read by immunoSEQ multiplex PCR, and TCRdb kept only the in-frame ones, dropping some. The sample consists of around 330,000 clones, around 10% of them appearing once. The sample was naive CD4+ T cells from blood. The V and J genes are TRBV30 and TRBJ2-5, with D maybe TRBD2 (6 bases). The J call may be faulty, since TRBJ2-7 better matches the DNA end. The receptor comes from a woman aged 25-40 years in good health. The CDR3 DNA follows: TGTGCCTGGAGTGTAGGCGGGGTTACCTACGAGCAGTACTTC. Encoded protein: CAWSVGGVTYEQYF.